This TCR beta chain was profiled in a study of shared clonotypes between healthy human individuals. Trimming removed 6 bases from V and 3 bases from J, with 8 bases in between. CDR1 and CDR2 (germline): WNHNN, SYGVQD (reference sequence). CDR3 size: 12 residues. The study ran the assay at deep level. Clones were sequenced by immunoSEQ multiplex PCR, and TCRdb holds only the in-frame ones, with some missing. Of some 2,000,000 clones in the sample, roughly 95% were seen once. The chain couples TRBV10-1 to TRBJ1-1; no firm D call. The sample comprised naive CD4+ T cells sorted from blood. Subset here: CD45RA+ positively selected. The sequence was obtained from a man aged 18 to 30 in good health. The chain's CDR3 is CASSVDYTEAFF. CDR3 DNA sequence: TGCGCCAGCAGCGTTGATTACACTGAAGCTTTCTTT.